The next 27 T cell receptor beta chains were all read from a single sample in a study of cytomegalovirus exposure and HLA in healthy donors. The method was immunoSEQ multiplex PCR; TCRdb's version includes in-frame clones alone and lacks a portion of them. The profile covers fewer than 120,000 clones, with approximately 90% appearing a single time and around 1.8% taken by the ten largest. The specimen sequenced was PBMCs. These receptor sequences come from a woman aged 18-29 years in good health and CMV-seronegative.

This chain joins TRBV7-2 and TRBJ2-3, with D unresolved. Trimming left V 1 base short and J 5 bases short, with 7 bases between. Germline V gene lookup returns CDR1 SGHTA and CDR2 FQGNSA. The CDR3 loop spans 13 amino acids. CDR3 sequence: CASSLEKRDTQYF. For the CDR3, the DNA is TGTGCCAGCAGCTTAGAGAAGAGAGATACGCAGTATTTT.

This clone was seen only once. The CDR3 sequence is CASSLRQGEYGYTF. The DNA of the CDR3 is TGTGCCAGCAGCCTCCGACAGGGAGAATATGGCTACACCTTC. The V call is TRBV5-4, the J call TRBJ1-2, with 7 bases fitting TRBD1. Unmatched junction bases numbered 8, after V lost 4 bases and J lost 5 bases. The CDR3 consists of 14 residues. Germline V gene data show CDR1 as SGHNT and CDR2 as YYREEE (reference sequence).

This rearrangement joins TRBV6-6 to TRBJ1-2, with TRBD1 matching 8 bases. V shed 5 bases, J shed 1 base, and the junction held 6 bases outside the gene matches. Germline CDR1 MNHNY, CDR2 SVGAGI (reference sequence). This CDR3 is 15 amino acids long. CDR3 amino acids: CASSPGQGGNYGYTF. The CDR3 region has the DNA TGTGCCAGCAGTCCCGGACAGGGAGGTAACTATGGCTACACCTTC.

This rearrangement joins TRBV27 to TRBJ2-7, with D tentatively TRBD1 (6 bases). This CDR3 is 18 amino acids long. Trimming removed 4 bases from V and 5 bases from J, with 27 bases in between. Germline-derived CDR1 and CDR2 are MNHEY and SMNVEV (reference sequence). Here the CDR3 DNA reads TGTGCCAGCAGTTGGGGGCGCAACCCTGGCCATGGATCCCACGAGCAGTACTTC. This translates into CASSWGRNPGHGSHEQYF.

This clone appeared once. The rearrangement uses TRBV5-1 and TRBJ1-5, with D uncertain. V dropped 0 bases and J dropped 6 bases, with 13 bases sitting between them. The CDR3 spans 15 residues. Per germline, CDR1 SGHRS and CDR2 YFSETQ. CDR3 in DNA: TGCGCCAGCAGCTTGGTCGGAGACCCGGGTCAGCCCCAGCATTTT. Translation: CASSLVGDPGQPQHF.

Concerning this clone: Other DNA variants within this sample encode the same CDR3. The chain uses TRBV14 and TRBJ2-7; maybe TRBD1 (6 bases). Trimming stripped 1 base from V and 4 bases from J, with 11 bases between. Per the germline V gene, CDR1 is SGHDN and CDR2 is FVKESK. This CDR3 spans 14 amino acids. The CDR3 loop reads CASSQVSGAYEQYF. The CDR3 bases are TGTGCCAGCAGCCAAGTTTCAGGGGCATACGAGCAGTACTTC.

The gene calls are TRBV25-1 and TRBJ2-3; 7 nucleotides match TRBD2. This CDR3 has 18 residues. CDR1 and CDR2 from the germline V gene are MGHDK and SYGVNS. With V trimmed by 2 bases and J by 1 base, 12 bases remained unmatched. The CDR3 reads CASSEVLGGAEGTDTQYF. CDR3 sequence (DNA): TGTGCCAGCAGTGAAGTCTTGGGAGGGGCCGAGGGCACAGATACGCAGTATTTT.

The chain's CDR3 is CAWSKVREKFF. DNA of the CDR3: TGTGCCTGGAGTAAAGTCCGGGAGAAGTTCTTC. This chain links TRBV30 with TRBJ2-1, with D possibly TRBD2 on 6 matching bases. CDR1 is GTSNPN, CDR2 SVGIG, per germline (reference sequence). This CDR3 comprises 11 residues. V shed 2 bases and J shed 14 bases, with 13 bases lying between them.

The chain couples TRBV4-3 to TRBJ2-4; the D is unclear. This CDR3 has 13 amino acids. V lost 0 bases and J lost 9, with 9 bases in between. Germline V gene sequence: CDR1 LGHNA, CDR2 YSLEER. CDR3 residues: CASSQDTERIQYF. CDR3 nucleotide sequence: TGCGCCAGCAGCCAAGATACAGAACGCATTCAGTACTTC.

The CDR3 DNA reads as TGTGCCAGCAGCTTAGACAGTCTGTCCTACAATGAGCAGTTCTTC. Translated, it gives CASSLDSLSYNEQFF. The chain joins TRBV11-2 to TRBJ2-1, with D unclear. The CDR3 contains 15 residues. Trimming shortened V by 0 bases and J by 1 base, and 7 bases separated the two germline ends. Per germline, CDR1 SGHAT and CDR2 FQNNGV.

The rearrangement uses TRBV28 and TRBJ2-7; D unclear. CDR3 size: 12 residues. CDR1 and CDR2 (germline): MDHEN, SYDVKM. V was clipped by 2 bases and J by 7 bases, with 9 bases between them. CDR3 sequence reads: CASSLPNTEQYF. Here the CDR3 DNA reads TGTGCCAGCAGTTTACCGAACACGGAGCAGTACTTC. Filled out from reference TRBV28 and TRBJ2-7, the complete variable domain reads DVKVTQSSRYLVKRTGEKVFLECVQDMDHENMFWYRQDPGLGLRLIYFSYDVKMKEKGDIPEGYSVSREKKERFSLILESASTNQTSMYLCASSLPNTEQYFGPGTRLTVT.

Here the CDR3 DNA reads TGTGCCAGCAGCCAGACAGGGGTCGAGCAGTACTTC. This codes for CASSQTGVEQYF. The chain combines TRBV6-5 with TRBJ2-7, with 8 bases identical to TRBD1. Trimming at V came to 6 bases and at J to 6 bases, leaving 4 bases not matched to a gene. Germline lookup yields CDR1 MNHEY and CDR2 SVGAGI. This CDR3 is built from 12 residues.

The rearrangement uses TRBV5-1 and TRBJ2-5, with 15 bases identical to TRBD2. The germline V gene has CDR1 SGHRS and CDR2 YFSETQ. This CDR3 has 17 amino acids. J gave up 4 bases and V 5 bases, and 9 bases lay outside the gene matches. The CDR3 sequence: CASRYRGLAGGRETQYF. Written as DNA, the CDR3 is TGCGCCAGCAGGTACAGGGGACTAGCGGGAGGAAGAGAGACCCAGTACTTC.

The CDR3 is CASRGLAGPFSGANVLTF. For the CDR3, the DNA is TGTGCCAGCAGAGGACTAGCGGGACCTTTCTCTGGGGCCAACGTCCTGACTTTC. The chain links TRBV7-2 to TRBJ2-6; TRBD2 agrees at 12 bases. This CDR3 is built from 18 residues. Germline assignment: CDR1 SGHTA and CDR2 FQGNSA. Trimming took 6 bases from V and 0 from J; bases not matched to a gene: 6.

This sequence joins TRBV4-3 and TRBJ1-1; D is ambiguous. In germline, CDR1 is LGHNA, CDR2 YSLEER. V was cut by 1 base and J by 3 bases, with 12 bases left in between. The CDR3 consists of 15 residues. The CDR3 sequence is CASSQVWAGDTEAFF. CDR3 in DNA: TGCGCCAGCAGCCAAGTCTGGGCCGGGGACACTGAAGCTTTCTTT.

This chain connects TRBV14 to TRBJ2-7; tentative D call: TRBD1 (5 bases). Looked up from germline, CDR1 is SGHDN and CDR2 is FVKESK. CDR3 length equals 15 residues. V was shortened by 4 bases and J by 2 bases, with 15 bases between the two germline ends. This chain's CDR3 is CASSPPTDRAYEQYF. The CDR3 DNA reads TGTGCCAGCAGCCCCCCCACCGACAGAGCCTACGAGCAGTACTTC.

The chain uses TRBV5-1 and TRBJ1-2; D is undetermined. The CDR3 extends over 12 amino acids. Germline values: CDR1 SGHRS, CDR2 YFSETQ. The V and J ends lost 0 bases and 5 bases respectively, with 5 bases between them. CDR3 region: CASSLGYYGYTF. The CDR3 nucleotides read TGCGCCAGCAGCTTGGGCTATTATGGCTACACCTTC.

Only one count was recorded for this clone. The V and J genes are TRBV27 and TRBJ1-2; D not certain. The CDR3 length is 18 residues. Germline V gives CDR1 MNHEY, CDR2 SMNVEV (reference sequence). V was shortened by 6 bases and J by 5 bases, with 28 bases between the two germline ends. In DNA, the CDR3 is TGTGCCAGCAGAATGAAGAGGGAAAGCCTCAATTCTCCATATGGCTACACCTTC. Protein sequence: CASRMKRESLNSPYGYTF.

The rearrangement uses TRBV7-2 and TRBJ2-7, with TRBD1 matching over 10 bases. The CDR3 runs to 15 residues. Germline CDR1 reads SGHTA; CDR2 reads FQGNSA. The V segment lost 4 bases and the J segment 2 bases; nucleotides outside the gene matches: 5. Written as DNA, the CDR3 is TGTGCCAGCAGCTCGGGACAGGGGAGCCCCTACGAGCAGTACTTC. It encodes CASSSGQGSPYEQYF.

The rearrangement uses TRBV9 and TRBJ2-3, with 13 nucleotides matching TRBD2. V shed 2 bases, J shed 2 bases, and the junction held 2 bases outside the gene matches. The germline CDR1 and CDR2 sequences are SGDLS and YYNGEE. There are 16 residues in the CDR3. CDR3 loop: CASSVGLAGVTDTQYF. As DNA, the CDR3 is TGTGCCAGCAGCGTCGGACTAGCGGGAGTCACAGATACGCAGTATTTT.

The chain is built from TRBV4-3 and TRBJ2-7, with 8 positions matching TRBD2. Trimming cost V 0 bases and J 3 bases; bases outside gene matches: 4. The CDR3 extends over 15 amino acids. Germline lookup yields CDR1 LGHNA and CDR2 YSLEER. The CDR3 bases are TGCGCCAGCAGCCAAGAAGGCCTAGCGGGCTACGAGCAGTACTTC. Translation: CASSQEGLAGYEQYF.

The chain combines TRBV9 with TRBJ1-3; 7 positions agree with TRBD1. This CDR3 contains 15 residues. CDR1 SGDLS and CDR2 YYNGEE come from the germline V gene. Trimming at V came to 4 bases and at J to 0 bases, leaving 4 bases not matched to a gene. In DNA, the CDR3 is TGTGCCAGCAGCCCTGGGACAGCCTCTGGAAACACCATATATTTT. Its protein product is CASSPGTASGNTIYF.

V usage is TRBV4-2 and J usage is TRBJ2-3, with D possibly being TRBD2 (5 bases). Germline loops: CDR1 LGHNA, CDR2 YNFKEQ. This CDR3 spans 19 amino acids. The ends were cut back, 0 bases at V and 2 bases at J, with 21 bases in the middle. The CDR3 region has the DNA TGTGCCAGCAGCCAAGATCTAAATTTACCGGGGAGATTCACAGATACGCAGTATTTT. It yields the protein CASSQDLNLPGRFTDTQYF.

This chain links TRBV10-2 with TRBJ2-2; the match to TRBD1 covers 7 bases. Germline V gives CDR1 WSHSY, CDR2 SAAADI. The CDR3 has 17 amino acids. V trimming: 0 bases; J trimming: 0 bases; junction bases outside the gene matches: 4. This CDR3 is CASSESGQHSNTGELFF. Written as DNA, the CDR3 is TGCGCCAGCAGTGAGTCGGGACAGCATTCGAACACCGGGGAGCTGTTTTTT.

The gene calls are TRBV14 and TRBJ2-3; possible D gene TRBD2, 5 bases. This CDR3 is built from 12 residues. V was clipped by 5 bases and J by 14 bases, with 17 bases between them. Germline-derived CDR1 and CDR2 are SGHDN and FVKESK. The CDR3 protein is CASSWTGIERYF. In nucleotides, the CDR3 is TGTGCCAGCAGCTGGACCGGGATTGAGAGGTATTTT.

The chain couples TRBV9 to TRBJ1-2; TRBD1 matches at 10 bases. The CDR3 extends over 14 amino acids. Unmatched junction bases numbered 3, after V lost 4 bases and J lost 3 bases. Germline-derived CDR1 and CDR2 are SGDLS and YYNGEE. The chain's CDR3 is CASSPGQGYYGYTF. The CDR3 DNA reads as TGTGCCAGCAGCCCGGGACAGGGGTACTATGGCTACACCTTC. Filled out from reference TRBV9 and TRBJ1-2, the complete variable domain reads DSGVTQTPKHLITATGQRVTLRCSPRSGDLSVYWYQQSLDQGLQFLIQYYNGEERAKGNILERFSAQQFPDLHSELNLSSLELGDSALYFCASSPGQGYYGYTFGSGTRLTVV.

The V call is TRBV6-5, the J call TRBJ2-7; 7 positions agree with TRBD2. The germline gives CDR1 MNHEY, CDR2 SVGAGI. The CDR3 covers 15 residues. Unmatched junction bases numbered 9, after V lost 6 bases and J lost 1 base. The DNA of the CDR3 is TGTGCCAGCAGCCCCTTGGGGGGGGGTTCCTACGAGCAGTACTTC. Its translation: CASSPLGGGSYEQYF.